Described below is a single T cell receptor beta chain sequence and its context. This clone was seen more than once but under ten times. Its cognate antigen has yet to be identified. Within one base of it there is no much larger clone, and no base qualities were kept. Whole blood was collected in K2EDTA tubes by collaborating institutions according to the institutions' own protocols. For TCRbeta analysis, collaborator samples were shipped as frozen whole blood, as isolated PBMCs, or as DNA extracted from either sample type. This entry belongs to a study of blood T cell repertoires in COVID-19 (dated by TCRdb to between 2020 and 2021). For the study in its entirety: Samples from collaborators originated in the United States, Italy and Spain and spanned both the acute and convalescent phases of COVID-19. The repertoires were released in a freely available public database intended as a resource for research on the immune response to SARS-CoV-2. The samples were drawn from the first 160 participants of the ongoing ImmuneRACE study and from over 950 subjects provided by 6 global collaborators. HLA class I and class II types, where available, came from metadata supplied by the sample provider rather than from assay-based typing. Subjects who had been exposed to COVID-19, were actively infected with it, or had recovered from it provided the deeply sampled blood TCRbeta repertoires that made up the dataset. The prospective study material was composed of cDNA or gDNA derived from T cells, B-cell-depleted T cells, or PBMCs. Nearly every sample came with metadata listing a de-identified subject ID, COVID-19 status, age in years and sex. The research as a whole found: How much clinical and demographic metadata was included differed by source and by participant, and the metadata was provided uncurated.

Trimming takes 4 bases from V and 0 bases from J, and the germline ends sit 15 bases apart. CDR1 and CDR2 are read off the germline V gene as KGHDR and SFDVKD. Including the terminal cysteine and phenylalanine, the CDR3 comprises 17 residues. Left in the record is the CDR3 DNA by itself, 51 bases read in frame from the first base. TCRbeta CDR3 regions were amplified from genomic DNA by means of the immunoSEQ Assay, a bias-controlled multiplex PCR. The paper's processing steps were these. The number of nucleated cells in each sample was estimated by amplification of reference gene primers within the assay. Sequence reads were collapsed and filtered to measure the absolute abundance of every unique TCRbeta CDR3 rearrangement. For each sample, productive Simpson clonality was calculated as the square root of Simpson's diversity index over productive rearrangements. The immuneACCESS repertoire file appears here via TCRdb, limited to in-frame rearrangements. These files lack a portion of the clones; in checked studies, under half of the deficit traces to unresolved V genes, and the cause of the others is not known. The DNA gave D and trimming, while V, J and clone size come from that table. This sample holds approximately 350,000 clones; approximately 88% were observed only once. The ten largest clones represent approximately 1.2% of the sample.

The chain is made from TRBV24-1 and TRBJ1-3; the D segment could be TRBD1, given 5 matching bases. The sample consisted of peripheral blood. The receptor's source is a man in his forties with acute or convalescent COVID-19. The bases read TGTGCCACCAGTGAGGTGACAGTCGTCCTCTCTGGAAACACCATATATTTT. This is translated as CATSEVTVVLSGNTIYF.